Presented here are 10 T cell receptor beta chains from one specimen sequenced in a study of chemoradiotherapy in HPV16-positive cancers. Repertoires were generated with immunoSEQ multiplex PCR, while TCRdb's copy carries only in-frame clones and drops some. The sample lists 2,500 to 3,500 clones; about three quarters were seen once. The sample consisted of tumor tissue, taken from a patient who underwent chemoradiotherapy. These receptor sequences come from a human donor with HPV-associated anogenital cancer.

This chain uses TRBV30 with TRBJ1-4, with no clear D. Trimming took off 0 bases at V and 3 bases at J, with 11 bases between the two ends. The CDR3 has 15 residues. In germline, CDR1 is GTSNPN, CDR2 SVGIG (reference sequence). CDR3 nucleotides: TGTGCCTGGAGTGTCCAGGTTACAGCTAATGAAAAACTGTTTTTT. Its translation: CAWSVQVTANEKLFF.

This chain links TRBV30 with TRBJ1-1, with TRBD1 as a possible D gene (5 bases). Germline V gene lookup returns CDR1 GTSNPN and CDR2 SVGIG (reference sequence). Trimming left V 0 bases short and J 0 bases short, with 14 bases between. The CDR3 runs 16 residues. The CDR3, as DNA: TGTGCCTGGAGTGTACTAACAGGCACCATGAACACTGAAGCTTTCTTT. It yields the protein CAWSVLTGTMNTEAFF.

V usage is TRBV19 and J usage is TRBJ1-2, with D unresolved. The CDR3 is made up of 15 amino acids. V was pared by 5 bases and J by 2 bases, with 15 bases between. Germline V gene lookup returns CDR1 LNHDA and CDR2 SQIVND (reference sequence). DNA of the CDR3: TGTGCCAGTAGTTTCGGCAGCGAGAAAAACTATGGCTACACCTTC. Protein: CASSFGSEKNYGYTF. The full variable domain, completed using reference TRBV19 and TRBJ1-2, is DGGITQSPKYLFRKEGQNVTLSCEQNLNHDAMYWYRQDPGQGLRLIYYSQIVNDFQKGDIAEGYSVSREKKESFPLTVTSAQKNPTAFYLCASSFGSEKNYGYTFGSGTRLTVV.

This clone was seen once. The rearrangement uses TRBV18 and TRBJ2-1, with 11 bases identical to TRBD2. V was clipped by 1 base and J by 7 bases; unmatched bases: 9. CDR3 size: 17 residues. CDR1 is KGHSH and CDR2 is LQKENI in the germline V gene. CDR3: CASSPRLTSGSRNEQFF. DNA of the CDR3: TGTGCCAGCTCACCACGCCTCACTAGCGGGAGCCGGAATGAGCAGTTCTTC.

This chain joins TRBV28 and TRBJ2-7; D gene ambiguous. CDR1 is MDHEN, CDR2 SYDVKM, per germline. This CDR3 spans 13 amino acids. Trimming removed 5 bases at V and 7 bases at J, with 15 bases between. This chain's CDR3 is CASSTPGREEQYF. The CDR3 DNA reads TGTGCCAGCAGTACCCCAGGCCGCGAAGAGCAGTACTTC.

The chain's CDR3 is CASSWSQETQYF. The CDR3 DNA reads as TGTGCCAGCAGTTGGAGCCAAGAGACCCAGTACTTC. J is TRBJ2-5 and V is TRBV6-6; D uncertain. The germline gives CDR1 MNHNY, CDR2 SVGAGI (reference sequence). V was shortened by 4 bases and J by 1 base, with 4 bases between the two germline ends. There are 12 residues in the CDR3.

V is TRBV11-2 and J is TRBJ2-6; D unresolved. Germline loops: CDR1 SGHAT, CDR2 FQNNGV. There are 18 residues in the CDR3. V was shortened by 4 bases and J by 5 bases, with 21 bases between the two germline ends. In nucleotides, the CDR3 is TGTGCCAGCAGCTCCATGATCAAGCAACAAAGTCGGGCCAACGTCCTGACTTTC. Protein product: CASSSMIKQQSRANVLTF.

This chain uses TRBV28 with TRBJ1-2; D gene unclear. Trimming removed 3 bases from V and 8 bases from J, with 10 bases in between. Germline CDR1 reads MDHEN; CDR2 reads SYDVKM. CDR3 length: 12 residues. CDR3 sequence (DNA): TGTGCCAGCAGTTTTCGAAAGGAAGGCTACACCTTC. It translates to CASSFRKEGYTF.

This clone was observed a few times. The chain employs TRBV2 and TRBJ1-2; D remains ambiguous. Trimming removed 9 bases from V and 8 bases from J, with 16 bases in between. Germline CDR1 SNHLY, CDR2 FYNNEI. The CDR3 sequence is 12 residues long. The CDR3 loop is CASSPDQGGYTF. DNA for the CDR3: TGTGCCAGTAGCCCCGACCAAGGAGGCTACACCTTC.

The chain combines TRBV30 with TRBJ1-2; 9 bases agree with TRBD1. CDR1 GTSNPN and CDR2 SVGIG come from the germline V gene (reference sequence). The CDR3 totals 13 residues. V shed 5 bases and J 4 bases; nucleotides not matched to a gene: 5. CDR3 residues: CAWYRDRVYGYTF. As DNA, the CDR3 is TGTGCCTGGTACCGGGACAGGGTCTATGGCTACACCTTC.